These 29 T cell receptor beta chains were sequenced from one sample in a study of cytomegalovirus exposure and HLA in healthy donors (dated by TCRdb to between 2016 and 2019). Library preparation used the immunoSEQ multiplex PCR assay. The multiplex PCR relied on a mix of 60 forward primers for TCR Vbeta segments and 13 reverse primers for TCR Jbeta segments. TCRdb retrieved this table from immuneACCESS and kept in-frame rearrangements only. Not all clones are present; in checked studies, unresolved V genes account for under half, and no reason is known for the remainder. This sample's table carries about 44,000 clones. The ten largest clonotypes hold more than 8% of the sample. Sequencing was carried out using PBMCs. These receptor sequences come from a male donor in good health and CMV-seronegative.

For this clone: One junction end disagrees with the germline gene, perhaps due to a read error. CDR3 bases: TGTGCCAGCAGCTTAGGGCCTAGCGGGGCCTTAAAAGACTTC. This sequence encodes CASSLGPSGALKDF. The rearrangement joins TRBV7-2 to TRBJ2-7; 9 bases are a match to TRBD2. The CDR3 has 14 residues. Germline V gene data show CDR1 as SGHTA and CDR2 as FQGNSA.

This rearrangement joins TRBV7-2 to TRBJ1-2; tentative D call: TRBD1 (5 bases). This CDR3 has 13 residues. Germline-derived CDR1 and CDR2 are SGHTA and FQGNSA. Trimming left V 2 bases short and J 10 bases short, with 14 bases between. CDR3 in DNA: TGTGCCAGCAGCTTATATCAAGGACACTACTACACCTTC. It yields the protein CASSLYQGHYYTF. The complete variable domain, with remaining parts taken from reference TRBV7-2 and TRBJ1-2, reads GAGVSQSPSNKVTEKGKDVELRCDPISGHTALYWYRQSLGQGLEFLIYFQGNSAPDKSGLPSDRFSAERTGGSVSTLTIQRTQQEDSAVYLCASSLYQGHYYTFGSGTRLTVV.

The CDR3 coding sequence is TGTGCCAGCAGTTCGGCTAGCGGGAGGGCCTTCTCCTACGAGCAGTACTTC. Its protein product is CASSSASGRAFSYEQYF. The V and J genes are TRBV28 and TRBJ2-7; 12 bases are shared with TRBD2. Looked up from germline, CDR1 is MDHEN and CDR2 is SYDVKM. With 4 bases clipped from V and 0 bases from J, the junction kept 7 bases outside the gene matches. The CDR3 extends over 17 amino acids.

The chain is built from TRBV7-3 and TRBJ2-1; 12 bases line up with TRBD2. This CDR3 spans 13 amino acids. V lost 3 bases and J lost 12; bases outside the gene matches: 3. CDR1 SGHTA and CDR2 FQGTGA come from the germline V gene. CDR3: CASSLTSGSVQFF. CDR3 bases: TGTGCCAGCAGCTTGACTAGCGGGAGTGTGCAGTTCTTC.

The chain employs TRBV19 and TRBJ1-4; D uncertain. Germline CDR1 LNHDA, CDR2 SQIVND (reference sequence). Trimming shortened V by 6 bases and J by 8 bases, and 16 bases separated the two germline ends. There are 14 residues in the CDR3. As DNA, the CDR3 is TGTGCCAGTAGCAGGAAACCCACGTTGGAAAAACTGTTTTTT. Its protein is CASSRKPTLEKLFF.

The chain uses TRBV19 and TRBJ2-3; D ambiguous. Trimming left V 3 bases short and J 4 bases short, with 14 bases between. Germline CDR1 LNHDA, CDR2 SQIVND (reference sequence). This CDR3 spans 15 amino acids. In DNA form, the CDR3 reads TGTGCCAGTAGTATCCTTCCGACTCAATCAGATACGCAGTATTTT. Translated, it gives CASSILPTQSDTQYF.

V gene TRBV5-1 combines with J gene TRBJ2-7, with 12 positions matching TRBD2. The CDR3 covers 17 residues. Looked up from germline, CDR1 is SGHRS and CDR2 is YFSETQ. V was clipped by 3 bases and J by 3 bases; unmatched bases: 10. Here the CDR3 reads CASSSYRTSGDYYEQYF. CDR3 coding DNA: TGCGCCAGCAGCTCTTACCGGACTAGCGGGGACTACTACGAGCAGTACTTC.

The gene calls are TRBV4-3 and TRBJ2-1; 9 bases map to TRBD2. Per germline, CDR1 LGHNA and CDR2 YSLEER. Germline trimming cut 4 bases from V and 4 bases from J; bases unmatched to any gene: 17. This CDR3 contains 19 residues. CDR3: CASSLNRRTSAYRYNEQFF. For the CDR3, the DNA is TGCGCCAGCAGCCTTAACAGACGGACTAGCGCTTATCGGTACAATGAGCAGTTCTTC.

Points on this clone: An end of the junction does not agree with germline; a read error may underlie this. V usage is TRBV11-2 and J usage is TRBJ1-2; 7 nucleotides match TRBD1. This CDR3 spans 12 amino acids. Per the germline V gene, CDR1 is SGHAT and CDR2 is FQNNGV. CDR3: CASSTGTGAGNF. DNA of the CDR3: TGTGCCAGCAGCACCGGAACAGGGGCCGGGAACTTC.

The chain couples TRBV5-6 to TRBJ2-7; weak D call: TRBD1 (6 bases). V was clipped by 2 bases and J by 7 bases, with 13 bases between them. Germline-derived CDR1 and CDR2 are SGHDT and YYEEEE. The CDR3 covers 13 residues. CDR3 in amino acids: CASSFGTGREQYF. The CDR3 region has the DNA TGTGCCAGCAGCTTTGGAACAGGGCGGGAGCAGTACTTC.

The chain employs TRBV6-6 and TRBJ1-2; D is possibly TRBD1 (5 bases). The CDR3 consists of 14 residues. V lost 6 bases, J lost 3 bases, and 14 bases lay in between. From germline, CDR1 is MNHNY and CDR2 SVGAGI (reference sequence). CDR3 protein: CASSPRGEDYGYTF. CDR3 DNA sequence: TGTGCCAGCAGCCCACGGGGGGAGGACTATGGCTACACCTTC.

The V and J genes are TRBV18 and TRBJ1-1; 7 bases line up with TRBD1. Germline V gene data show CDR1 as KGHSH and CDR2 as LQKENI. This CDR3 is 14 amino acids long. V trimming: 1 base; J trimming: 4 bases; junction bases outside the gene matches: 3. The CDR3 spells CASSPQGARTEAFF. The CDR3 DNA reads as TGTGCCAGCTCACCACAGGGGGCGCGCACTGAAGCTTTCTTT.

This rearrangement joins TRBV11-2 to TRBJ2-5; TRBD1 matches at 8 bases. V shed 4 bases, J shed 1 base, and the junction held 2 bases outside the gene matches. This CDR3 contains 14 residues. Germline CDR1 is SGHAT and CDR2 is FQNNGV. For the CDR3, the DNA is TGTGCCAGCAGCTCCACAGGGGGCCAAGAGACCCAGTACTTC. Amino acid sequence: CASSSTGGQETQYF.

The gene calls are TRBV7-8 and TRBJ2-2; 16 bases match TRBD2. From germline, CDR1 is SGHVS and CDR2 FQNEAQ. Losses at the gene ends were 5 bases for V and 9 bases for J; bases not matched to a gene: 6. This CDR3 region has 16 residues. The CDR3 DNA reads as TGTGCCAGCAGCCCGGGACTAGCGGGAGGGCCCTGGGAGCTGTTTTTT. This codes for CASSPGLAGGPWELFF.

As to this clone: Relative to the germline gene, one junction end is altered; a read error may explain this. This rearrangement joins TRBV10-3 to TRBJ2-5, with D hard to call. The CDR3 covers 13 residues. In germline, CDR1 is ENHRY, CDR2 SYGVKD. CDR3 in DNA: TGTGCCATCAATACAAAACCCCAAGAGGCCCAGTACTTC. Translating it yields CAINTKPQEAQYF.

The CDR3: CASSPQGSSSGANVLTF. DNA of the CDR3: TGTGCCAGCTCACCCCAGGGATCAAGCTCTGGGGCCAACGTCCTGACTTTC. J is TRBJ2-6 and V is TRBV18; TRBD1 is a possible D gene (5 bases). The CDR3 is 17 residues long. Trimming shortened V by 3 bases and J by 0 bases, and 12 bases separated the two germline ends. Germline CDR1 KGHSH, CDR2 LQKENI.

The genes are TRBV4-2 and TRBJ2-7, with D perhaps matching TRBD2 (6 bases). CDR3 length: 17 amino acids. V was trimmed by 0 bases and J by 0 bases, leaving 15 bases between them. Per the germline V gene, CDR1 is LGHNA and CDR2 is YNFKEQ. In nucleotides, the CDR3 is TGTGCCAGCAGCCAAGATATCTCAGCGGGCGGCTCCTACGAGCAGTACTTC. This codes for CASSQDISAGGSYEQYF.

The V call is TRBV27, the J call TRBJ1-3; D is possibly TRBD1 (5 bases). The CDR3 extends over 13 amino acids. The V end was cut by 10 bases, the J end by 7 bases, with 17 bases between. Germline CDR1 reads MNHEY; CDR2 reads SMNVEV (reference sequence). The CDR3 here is CATREQATNTIYF. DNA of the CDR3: TGTGCCACGAGAGAACAGGCTACTAACACCATATATTTT.

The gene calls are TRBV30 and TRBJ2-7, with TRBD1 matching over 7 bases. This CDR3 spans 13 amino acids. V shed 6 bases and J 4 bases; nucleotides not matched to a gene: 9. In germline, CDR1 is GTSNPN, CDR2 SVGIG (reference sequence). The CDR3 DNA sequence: TGTGCCTGCCAACGGGACAGACGGTACGAGCAGTACTTC. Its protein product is CACQRDRRYEQYF.

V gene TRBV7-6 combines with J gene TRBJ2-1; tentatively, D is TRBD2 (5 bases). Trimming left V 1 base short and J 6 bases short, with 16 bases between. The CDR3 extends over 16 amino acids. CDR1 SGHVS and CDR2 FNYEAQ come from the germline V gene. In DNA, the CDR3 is TGTGCCAGCAGCTTAGGTGGCGGGTTCCTAGGCAATGAGCAGTTCTTC. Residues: CASSLGGGFLGNEQFF.

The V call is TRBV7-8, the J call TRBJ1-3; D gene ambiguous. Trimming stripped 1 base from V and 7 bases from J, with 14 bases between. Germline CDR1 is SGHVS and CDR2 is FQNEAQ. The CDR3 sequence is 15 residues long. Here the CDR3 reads CASSLGFSGGNTIYF. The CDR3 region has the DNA TGTGCCAGCAGCTTAGGATTTTCTGGCGGGAACACCATATATTTT.

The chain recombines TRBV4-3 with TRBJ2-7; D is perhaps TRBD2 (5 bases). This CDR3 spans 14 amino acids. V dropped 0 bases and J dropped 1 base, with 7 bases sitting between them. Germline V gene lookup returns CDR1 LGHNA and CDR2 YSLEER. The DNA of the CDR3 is TGCGCCAGCAGCCAAGAGGCGGGTTCCTACGAGCAGTACTTC. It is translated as CASSQEAGSYEQYF.

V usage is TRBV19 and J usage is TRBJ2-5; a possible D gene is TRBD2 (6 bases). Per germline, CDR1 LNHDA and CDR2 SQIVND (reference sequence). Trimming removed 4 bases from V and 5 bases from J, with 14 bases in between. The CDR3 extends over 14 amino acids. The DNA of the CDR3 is TGTGCCAGTAGTAGAGGTGGAGGGCGGGAGACCCAGTACTTC. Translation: CASSRGGGRETQYF.

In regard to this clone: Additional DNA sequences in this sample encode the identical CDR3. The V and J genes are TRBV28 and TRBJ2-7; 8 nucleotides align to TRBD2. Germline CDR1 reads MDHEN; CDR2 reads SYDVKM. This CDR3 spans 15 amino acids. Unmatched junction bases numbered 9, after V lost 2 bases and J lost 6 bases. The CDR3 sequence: CASSLGLAGGFEQYF. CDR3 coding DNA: TGTGCCAGCAGTTTAGGACTAGCAGGAGGGTTCGAGCAGTACTTC.

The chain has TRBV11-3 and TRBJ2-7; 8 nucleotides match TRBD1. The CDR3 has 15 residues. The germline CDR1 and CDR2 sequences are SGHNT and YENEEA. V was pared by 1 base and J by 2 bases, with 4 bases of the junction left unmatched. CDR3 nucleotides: TGTGCCAGCAGCTTAGGGGTGACAGGGGCCTACGAGCAGTACTTC. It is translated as CASSLGVTGAYEQYF. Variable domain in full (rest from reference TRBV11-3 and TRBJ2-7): EAGVVQSPRYKIIEKKQPVAFWCNPISGHNTLYWYLQNLGQGPELLIRYENEEAVDDSQLPKDRFSAERLKGVDSTLKIQPAELGDSAVYLCASSLGVTGAYEQYFGPGTRLTVT.

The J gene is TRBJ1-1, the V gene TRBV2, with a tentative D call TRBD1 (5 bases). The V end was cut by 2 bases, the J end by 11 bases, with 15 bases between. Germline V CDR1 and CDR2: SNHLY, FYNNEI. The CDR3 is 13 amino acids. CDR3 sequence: CASSEMRQGGAFF. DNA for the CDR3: TGTGCCAGCAGTGAAATGCGCCAGGGTGGGGCTTTCTTT.

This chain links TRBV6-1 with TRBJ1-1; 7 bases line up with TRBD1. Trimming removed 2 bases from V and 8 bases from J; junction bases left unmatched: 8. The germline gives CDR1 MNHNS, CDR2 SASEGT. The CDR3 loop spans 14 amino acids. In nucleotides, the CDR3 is TGTGCCAGCAGTGAACGAGGGACAGCCCGGGAAGCTTTCTTT. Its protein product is CASSERGTAREAFF.

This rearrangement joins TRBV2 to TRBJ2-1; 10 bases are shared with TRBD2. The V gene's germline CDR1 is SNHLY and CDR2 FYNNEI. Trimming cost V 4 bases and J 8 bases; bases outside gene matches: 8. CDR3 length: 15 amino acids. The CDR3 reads CASSVIAGGTDEQFF. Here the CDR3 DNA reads TGTGCCAGCAGTGTAATAGCGGGAGGTACCGATGAGCAGTTCTTC.

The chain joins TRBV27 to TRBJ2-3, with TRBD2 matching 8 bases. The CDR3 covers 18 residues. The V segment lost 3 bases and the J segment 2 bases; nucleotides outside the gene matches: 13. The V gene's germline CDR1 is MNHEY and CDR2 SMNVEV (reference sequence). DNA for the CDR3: TGTGCCAGCAGTTTTGGCGGGGCTAGCGGGCAACCCACAGATACGCAGTATTTT. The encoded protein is CASSFGGASGQPTDTQYF.